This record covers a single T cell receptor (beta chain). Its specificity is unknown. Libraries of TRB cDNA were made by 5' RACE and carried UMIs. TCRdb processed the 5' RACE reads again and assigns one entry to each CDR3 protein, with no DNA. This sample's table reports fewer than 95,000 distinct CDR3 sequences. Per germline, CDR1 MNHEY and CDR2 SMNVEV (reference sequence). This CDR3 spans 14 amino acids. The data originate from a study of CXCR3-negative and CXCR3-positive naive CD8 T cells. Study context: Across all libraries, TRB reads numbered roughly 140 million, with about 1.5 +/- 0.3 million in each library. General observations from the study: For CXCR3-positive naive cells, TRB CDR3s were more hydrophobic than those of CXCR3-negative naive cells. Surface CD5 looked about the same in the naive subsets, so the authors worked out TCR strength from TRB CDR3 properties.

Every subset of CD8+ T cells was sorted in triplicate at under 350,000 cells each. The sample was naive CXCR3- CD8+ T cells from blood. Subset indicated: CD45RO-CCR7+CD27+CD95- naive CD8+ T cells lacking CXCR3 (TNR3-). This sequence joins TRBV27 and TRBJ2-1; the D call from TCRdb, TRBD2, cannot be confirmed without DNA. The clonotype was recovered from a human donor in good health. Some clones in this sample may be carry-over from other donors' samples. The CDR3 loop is CASQSGSVDNEQFF.